Listed here are 26 T cell receptor beta chains from one sample, sequenced in a study of neurological immune-mediated disorders. TCRdb ran MiXCR on the 5' RACE reads and lists one entry per CDR3 protein. The sample lists 25,000 to 35,000 distinct CDR3 sequences, approximately 6% occurring once. The sequenced sample was CD4+ T cells from blood. The source is a woman aged 45 to 65 in good health.

This clonotype was recorded at least ten times. The rearrangement uses TRBV28 and TRBJ2-3; TRBD1 aligns across 11 bases. V shed 3 bases and J 5 bases; nucleotides not matched to a gene: 7. Germline CDR1 MDHEN, CDR2 SYDVKM. This CDR3 is 16 amino acids long. CDR3 DNA: TGTGCCAGCAGTTTGATTGGGACAGGGGGTCGAGATACGCAGTATTTT. It codes for CASSLIGTGGRDTQYF. The complete variable domain, with remaining parts taken from reference TRBV28 and TRBJ2-3, reads DVKVTQSSRYLVKRTGEKVFLECVQDMDHENMFWYRQDPGLGLRLIYFSYDVKMKEKGDIPEGYSVSREKKERFSLILESASTNQTSMYLCASSLIGTGGRDTQYFGPGTRLTVL.

This clonotype was seen at least ten times. CDR3 bases: TGTGCCAGCAGGGTTGACTGGGATCGGAATGAGCAGTTCTTC. This translates into CASRVDWDRNEQFF. The genes are TRBV7-2 and TRBJ2-1; D is undetermined. The germline V gene encodes CDR1 SGHTA and CDR2 FQGNSA. The CDR3 contains 14 residues. Trimming left V 6 bases short and J 7 bases short, with 16 bases between. Full variable domain (missing parts from reference TRBV7-2 and TRBJ2-1): GAGVSQSPSNKVTEKGKDVELRCDPISGHTALYWYRQSLGQGLEFLIYFQGNSAPDKSGLPSDRFSAERTGGSVSTLTIQRTQQEDSAVYLCASRVDWDRNEQFFGPGTRLTVL.

This clonotype counts as medium-sized. This chain uses TRBV29-1 with TRBJ1-2; 11 bases fit TRBD1. V dropped 8 bases and J dropped 7; count of bases not matched to a gene: 3. Germline V gives CDR1 SQVTM, CDR2 ANQGSEA. The length of the CDR3 is 11 residues. In DNA form, the CDR3 reads TGCAGCTCCGGGACAGGGGGTGGCTACACCTTC. Amino acid sequence: CSSGTGGGYTF.

In its sample, this clonotype is medium-sized. V and J are TRBV7-2 and TRBJ1-2; 8 bases match TRBD1. This CDR3 comprises 15 residues. Per the germline V gene, CDR1 is SGHTA and CDR2 is FQGNSA. The V segment lost 3 bases and the J segment 8 bases; nucleotides outside the gene matches: 11. CDR3 sequence (DNA): TGTGCCAGCAGCTTGGAGGGGACAGGAGTTAGGGGCTACACCTTC. Protein product: CASSLEGTGVRGYTF.

This clonotype was observed many times. This chain joins TRBV9 and TRBJ2-5; 7 bases line up with TRBD1. This CDR3 region has 13 residues. V gave up 3 bases and J gave up 5 bases; unmatched junction bases: 4. Germline CDR1 SGDLS, CDR2 YYNGEE. DNA of the CDR3: TGTGCCAGCAGCGCAGGGGGTCGTGAGACCCAGTACTTC. This translates into CASSAGGRETQYF.

This clonotype is medium-sized (0.01 to 0.1%) by share. This rearrangement joins TRBV5-1 to TRBJ2-2, with D perhaps given as TRBD1 or TRBD2 (5 bases each). This CDR3 comprises 14 residues. V dropped 0 bases and J dropped 4 bases, with 7 bases sitting between them. Germline loops: CDR1 SGHRS, CDR2 YFSETQ. CDR3 protein: CASSLVGTTGELFF. Here the CDR3 DNA reads TGCGCCAGCAGCTTGGTTGGGACCACCGGGGAGCTGTTTTTT.

This clonotype was found many times. The chain links TRBV28 to TRBJ1-6, with TRBD1 matching 7 bases. There are 14 residues in the CDR3. Losses at the gene ends were 6 bases for V and 7 bases for J; bases not matched to a gene: 6. Germline values: CDR1 MDHEN, CDR2 SYDVKM. CDR3 coding DNA: TGTGCCAGCAGGACAGGGTTGGCCAATTCACCCCTCCACTTT. This sequence encodes CASRTGLANSPLHF.

This clonotype was observed at least ten times. Written as DNA, the CDR3 is TGTGCCGTCGACAGGGAGGGTGAAAAACTGTTTTTT. Translated: CAVDREGEKLFF. The gene calls are TRBV10-3 and TRBJ1-4; TRBD1 agrees at 7 bases. The CDR3 has 12 residues. CDR1 and CDR2 from the germline V gene are ENHRY and SYGVKD. V shed 11 bases, J shed 7 bases, and the junction held 7 bases outside the gene matches.

This clonotype was detected a few times. In nucleotides, the CDR3 is TGTGCCAGCAGCTCAGGACAGGATGGGTTCTACAATGAGCAGTTCTTC. This sequence encodes CASSSGQDGFYNEQFF. The chain links TRBV7-6 to TRBJ2-1; 7 bases align to TRBD1. V lost 4 bases, J lost 3 bases, and 9 bases stayed unmatched. Germline values: CDR1 SGHVS, CDR2 FNYEAQ. The CDR3 is 16 residues long. The full variable domain, rest sourced from reference TRBV7-6 and TRBJ2-1, is GAGVSQSPRYKVTKRGQDVALRCDPISGHVSLYWYRQALGQGPEFLTYFNYEAQQDKSGLPNDRFSAERPEGSISTLTIQRTEQRDSAMYRCASSSGQDGFYNEQFFGPGTRLTVL.

This clonotype showed up many times. The rearrangement joins TRBV7-2 to TRBJ1-1; no definite D call. The V end was cut by 3 bases, the J end by 8 bases, with 16 bases between. The germline gives CDR1 SGHTA, CDR2 FQGNSA. The CDR3 runs 14 residues. CDR3 sequence reads: CASSFDPGRVEAFF. In nucleotides, the CDR3 is TGTGCCAGCAGCTTTGATCCGGGGAGGGTCGAAGCTTTCTTT.

This clonotype was recorded at least ten times. Compared with germline, one end of the junction differs, possibly owing to a read error. The chain carries TRBV28 and TRBJ2-7; D remains ambiguous. This CDR3 spans 11 amino acids. Per germline, CDR1 MDHEN and CDR2 SYDVKM. The CDR3 nucleotides read TGTGCCAGCAGTTTGAGACCCACCACCACTTTC. This translates into CASSLRPTTTF.

This clonotype was seen many times. The gene calls are TRBV7-2 and TRBJ2-2; 7 nucleotides agree with TRBD2. V dropped 4 bases and J dropped 1; count of bases not matched to a gene: 3. CDR1 SGHTA and CDR2 FQGNSA come from the germline V gene. The CDR3 consists of 15 residues. The chain's CDR3 is CASSSASGNTGELFF. In DNA form, the CDR3 reads TGTGCCAGCAGCTCCGCTAGCGGGAACACCGGGGAGCTGTTTTTT.

This clonotype was found many times. The chain has TRBV10-3 and TRBJ2-1; D possibly corresponds to TRBD1 (6 bases). The CDR3 sequence is 15 residues long. V was shortened by 6 bases and J by 1 base, with 13 bases between the two germline ends. CDR1 and CDR2 from the germline V gene are ENHRY and SYGVKD. In nucleotides, the CDR3 is TGTGCCATCAGCTCCACCCAGGGGTCCTACAATGAGCAGTTCTTC. Translated, it gives CAISSTQGSYNEQFF.

This clonotype appeared a few times. V and J are TRBV29-1 and TRBJ2-7, with unresolved D. This CDR3 has 13 residues. V lost 0 bases and J lost 5, with 11 bases in between. Germline V gives CDR1 SQVTM, CDR2 ANQGSEA. The CDR3 loop is CSVEEGMRNEQYF. The CDR3 coding sequence is TGCAGCGTTGAAGAGGGGATGCGTAACGAGCAGTACTTC.

About this clonotype itself: Mismatch with germline at one junction end may stem from a read error. V gene TRBV28 combines with J gene TRBJ1-2; D is unresolved. CDR3 length: 16 residues. The germline V gene has CDR1 MDHEN and CDR2 SYDVKM. The DNA for the CDR3 is TGTGCCAGCGGTTTAACCGGGCCACAGCCTAACTATGGCTACACCTTC. Amino acid sequence: CASGLTGPQPNYGYTF.

This clonotype was seen many times. J is TRBJ2-1 and V is TRBV7-9, with 11 bases identical to TRBD1. Germline loops: CDR1 SEHNR, CDR2 FQNEAQ (reference sequence). This CDR3 is 15 amino acids long. V lost 5 bases to trimming and J lost 6 bases; unmatched junction nucleotides: 6. The CDR3 region is CASSPFGTGGNEQFF. The CDR3 DNA reads TGTGCCAGCAGCCCCTTTGGGACAGGGGGCAATGAGCAGTTCTTC.

The chain combines TRBV20-1 with TRBJ2-7, with D unclear. V gave up 4 bases and J gave up 3 bases, with 13 bases separating them. Germline V lookup: CDR1 DFQATT, CDR2 SNEGSKA (reference sequence). This CDR3 spans 13 amino acids. The CDR3 nucleotides are TGCAGTGCTATTTCTGGGATGCGCTACGAGCAGTACTTC. Protein product: CSAISGMRYEQYF.

This clonotype was seen ten or more times. This rearrangement joins TRBV29-1 to TRBJ1-2; D may be TRBD1 (5 bases). Looked up from germline, CDR1 is SQVTM and CDR2 is ANQGSEA. Trimming took off 7 bases at V and 4 bases at J, with 10 bases between the two ends. CDR3 length equals 11 residues. The CDR3 nucleotides are TGCAGCGGGGGGGGGGGCTATGGCTACACCTTC. As protein: CSGGGGYGYTF.

Many counts were recorded for this clonotype. This chain links TRBV9 with TRBJ2-7; 8 nucleotides line up with TRBD1. CDR3 length: 16 amino acids. Per the germline V gene, CDR1 is SGDLS and CDR2 is YYNGEE. V lost 3 bases and J lost 5; bases outside the gene matches: 13. CDR3 coding DNA: TGTGCCAGCAGCGCGGGACAGGTTAATTCTAGGGACGAGCAGTACTTC. Translating it yields CASSAGQVNSRDEQYF.

This clonotype has at least ten counts. This chain links TRBV29-1 with TRBJ1-1; 8 bases agree with TRBD1. V shed 7 bases and J 1 base; nucleotides not matched to a gene: 5. Germline V gene lookup returns CDR1 SQVTM and CDR2 ANQGSEA. The CDR3 runs 13 residues. CDR3 loop: CSAGQGPNTEAFF. Here the CDR3 DNA reads TGCAGCGCCGGACAGGGACCGAACACTGAAGCTTTCTTT.

V is TRBV2 and J is TRBJ1-5, with no clear D. Trimming left V 8 bases short and J 1 base short, with 6 bases between. Germline CDR1 SNHLY, CDR2 FYNNEI. This CDR3 has 12 residues. DNA of the CDR3: TGTGCCAGCCGGGCGAGCAATCAGCCCCAGCATTTT. This codes for CASRASNQPQHF. The whole variable domain, remainder taken from reference TRBV2 and TRBJ1-5, is EPEVTQTPSHQVTQMGQEVILRCVPISNHLYFYWYRQILGQKVEFLVSFYNNEISEKSEIFDDQFSVERPDGSNFTLKIRSTKLEDSAMYFCASRASNQPQHFGDGTRLSIL.

This clonotype was detected ten times or more. The chain has TRBV20-1 and TRBJ2-7; 7 nucleotides align to TRBD1. The trim removed 6 bases at V and 4 bases at J, leaving 15 bases unmatched. Looked up from germline, CDR1 is DFQATT and CDR2 is SNEGSKA (reference sequence). The CDR3 extends over 15 amino acids. CDR3 residues: CSADQSTGRGYEQYF. The CDR3 DNA follows: TGCAGTGCCGACCAATCGACAGGGAGAGGGTACGAGCAGTACTTC.

The sample holds many counts of this clonotype. CDR3 loop: CAIRVDRGGYTF. The CDR3 bases are TGTGCCATCAGGGTCGACAGAGGAGGCTACACCTTC. This rearrangement joins TRBV10-3 to TRBJ1-2, with TRBD1 as a possible D gene (5 bases). Germline V gene data show CDR1 as ENHRY and CDR2 as SYGVKD. The CDR3 totals 12 residues. V lost 6 bases, J lost 8 bases, and 13 bases lay in between.

This clonotype occurred many times. The V call is TRBV5-1, the J call TRBJ1-1, with D possibly being TRBD1 (5 bases). The length of the CDR3 is 15 residues. CDR1 and CDR2 (germline): SGHRS, YFSETQ. Trimming stripped 4 bases from V and 4 bases from J, with 17 bases between. The CDR3 nucleotides are TGCGCCAGCAGCATAGACAGCGCCCTGGGCACTGAAGCTTTCTTT. Encoded protein: CASSIDSALGTEAFF.

There are many counts of this clonotype. The rearrangement joins TRBV7-3 to TRBJ2-1; the D is unclear. CDR1 is SGHTA, CDR2 FQGTGA, per germline. Trimming removed 0 bases at V and 7 bases at J, with 4 bases between. The CDR3 runs 12 residues. The CDR3 bases are TGTGCCAGCAGCTTAACGGGGAATGAGCAGTTCTTC. This codes for CASSLTGNEQFF.

This clonotype was observed many times. This chain links TRBV7-8 with TRBJ2-3; D is perhaps TRBD2 (6 bases). The germline gives CDR1 SGHVS, CDR2 FQNEAQ. Trimming stripped 3 bases from V and 1 base from J, with 17 bases between. The CDR3 is made up of 17 amino acids. As DNA, the CDR3 is TGTGCCAGCAGCTTTCTTGGGACTGGCGGGCGCACAGATACGCAGTATTTT. Translated, it gives CASSFLGTGGRTDTQYF.